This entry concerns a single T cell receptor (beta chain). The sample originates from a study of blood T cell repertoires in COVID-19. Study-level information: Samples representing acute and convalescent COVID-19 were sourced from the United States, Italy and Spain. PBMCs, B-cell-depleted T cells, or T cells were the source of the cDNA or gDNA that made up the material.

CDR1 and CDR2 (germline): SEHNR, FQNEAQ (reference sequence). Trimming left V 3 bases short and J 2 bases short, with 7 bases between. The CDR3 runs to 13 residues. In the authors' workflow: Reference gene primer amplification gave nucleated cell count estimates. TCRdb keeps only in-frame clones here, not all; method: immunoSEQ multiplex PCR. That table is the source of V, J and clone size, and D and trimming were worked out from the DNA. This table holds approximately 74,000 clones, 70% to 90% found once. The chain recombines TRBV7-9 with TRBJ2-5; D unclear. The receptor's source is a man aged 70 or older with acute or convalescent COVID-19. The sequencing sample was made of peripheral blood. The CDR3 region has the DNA TGTGCCAGCAGCTTTGAGAGGCAAGAGACCCAGTACTTC. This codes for CASSFERQETQYF.